The 13 T cell receptor beta chains below come from one sample, sequenced in a study of blood T cell repertoires in COVID-19. Assay: immunoSEQ multiplex PCR; the TCRdb copy retains only in-frame clones and omits some. Of approximately 240,000 clones detected, around 90% appear once; the ten largest clones hold 1.9%. The specimen was PBMCs or T cells enriched from blood (not recorded which). The receptors were gathered from a woman aged 18-35 years who had recovered from COVID-19.

The V gene is TRBV6-2 or TRBV6-3, the J gene TRBJ1-1; 7 bases agree with TRBD1. Germline CDR1 MNHEY, CDR2 SVGEGT. The CDR3 contains 17 residues. With 4 bases clipped from V and 3 bases from J, the junction kept 14 bases outside the gene matches. As DNA, the CDR3 is TGTGCCAGCAGTTCACAGTACAGGGGTCGGATGTACACTGAAGCTTTCTTT. This codes for CASSSQYRGRMYTEAFF.

This clone was counted a single time. The chain links TRBV4-3 to TRBJ2-5, with 15 bases aligning to TRBD2. This CDR3 has 22 residues. The germline CDR1 and CDR2 sequences are LGHNA and YSLEER. V lost 4 bases and J lost 0; bases outside the gene matches: 18. DNA of the CDR3: TGCGCCAGCAGCCTGACTTCCGAAATAGGACTAGCGGGGGGGCCTTACCAAGAGACCCAGTACTTC. It specifies CASSLTSEIGLAGGPYQETQYF.

The rearrangement joins TRBV2 to TRBJ1-5; a weak D match, TRBD1 (6 bases). Germline CDR1 SNHLY, CDR2 FYNNEI. CDR3 length equals 13 residues. V shed 8 bases and J shed 7 bases, with 15 bases lying between them. DNA for the CDR3: TGTGCCAGCGTCACAGGGCTGAACCAGCCCCAGCATTTT. Protein: CASVTGLNQPQHF.

The chain uses TRBV2 and TRBJ2-7, with TRBD2 identical over 7 bases. J gave up 2 bases and V 3 bases, and 7 bases lay outside the gene matches. This CDR3 is built from 15 residues. Germline values: CDR1 SNHLY, CDR2 FYNNEI. The CDR3 DNA sequence: TGTGCCAGCAGTGATATGGCTAGCGGAACCTACGAGCAGTACTTC. Encoded protein: CASSDMASGTYEQYF.

The V call is TRBV6-2 or TRBV6-3, the J call TRBJ2-5; the match to TRBD2 covers 7 bases. The V gene end was trimmed by 1 base and the J gene end by 5 bases; junction bases not matched to a gene: 7. The CDR3 runs to 15 residues. Germline V lookup: CDR1 MNHEY, CDR2 SVGEGT. The CDR3 reads CASSYWGGLGETQYF. CDR3 nucleotide sequence: TGTGCCAGCAGTTACTGGGGAGGGCTTGGGGAGACCCAGTACTTC.

The chain couples TRBV2 to TRBJ2-5; possibly TRBD1 for D (5 bases). V dropped 6 bases and J dropped 2 bases, with 10 bases sitting between them. This CDR3 is built from 13 residues. Germline V lookup: CDR1 SNHLY, CDR2 FYNNEI. CDR3 nucleotide sequence: TGTGCCAGCAGGATTAGGGGTCAAGAGACCCAGTACTTC. Its translation is CASRIRGQETQYF.

The rearrangement uses TRBV21-1 and TRBJ1-2; the table's TRBD1 call for D was not verified on the DNA. TRBV21-1 is shown as a pseudogene. CDR3 length: 17 residues. The DNA of the CDR3 is TGTGCCAGCAGCCCAGGACAGGACGCCCGCGGATACTATGGCTACACCTTC. Its protein product is CASSPGQDARGYYGYTF.

The rearrangement links TRBV29-1 to TRBJ2-2; D is possibly TRBD2 (6 bases). The CDR3 contains 12 residues. Germline V gene sequence: CDR1 SQVTM, CDR2 ANQGSEA. Trimming took 6 bases from V and 7 from J, leaving 12 bases between them. CDR3 residues: CSVGPGDGELFF. DNA for the CDR3: TGCAGCGTCGGTCCGGGAGACGGGGAGCTGTTTTTT.

This chain joins TRBV29-1 and TRBJ2-7; 12 positions agree with TRBD2. The germline V gene encodes CDR1 SQVTM and CDR2 ANQGSEA. CDR3 length equals 13 residues. Germline trimming cut 4 bases from V and 3 bases from J; bases unmatched to any gene: 1. The CDR3 DNA reads TGCAGCGTTGCGACTAGCGGGGGCTACGAGCAGTACTTC. Amino acids: CSVATSGGYEQYF.

This chain uses TRBV6-5 with TRBJ1-1; D possibly corresponds to TRBD1 (6 bases). There are 11 residues in the CDR3. The V and J ends lost 8 bases and 5 bases respectively, with 9 bases between them. CDR1 and CDR2 (germline): MNHEY, SVGAGI. CDR3 in amino acids: CASGRGTEAFF. The CDR3 nucleotides read TGTGCCAGCGGGAGGGGGACTGAAGCTTTCTTT.

The chain employs TRBV7-8 and TRBJ1-1; possible D gene TRBD1, 6 bases. Trimming left V 7 bases short and J 1 base short, with 13 bases between. The CDR3 is 14 amino acids. Germline CDR1 SGHVS, CDR2 FQNEAQ. The DNA for the CDR3 is TGTGCCAGCACCACCGGGGGGGCGAACACTGAAGCTTTCTTT. It yields the protein CASTTGGANTEAFF.

This clone was detected only once. The V and J genes are TRBV7-9 and TRBJ1-2; 8 positions agree with TRBD1. V lost 2 bases, J lost 5 bases, and 16 bases stayed unmatched. The CDR3 length is 18 residues. The germline V gene has CDR1 SEHNR and CDR2 FQNEAQ (reference sequence). CDR3 DNA sequence: TGTGCCAGCAGCTTACTGCAAGGGGACAGGCGATTCGGGTATGGCTACACCTTC. Translation gives CASSLLQGDRRFGYGYTF.

The chain links TRBV25-1 to TRBJ1-4; 7 bases align to TRBD1. Looked up from germline, CDR1 is MGHDK and CDR2 is SYGVNS. This CDR3 contains 13 residues. The J segment lost 8 bases and the V segment lost 6 bases, leaving 6 bases of the junction unmatched. The DNA for the CDR3 is TGTGCCAGCAGCTCAGGGGGTTGGGAAAAACTGTTTTTT. This codes for CASSSGGWEKLFF.